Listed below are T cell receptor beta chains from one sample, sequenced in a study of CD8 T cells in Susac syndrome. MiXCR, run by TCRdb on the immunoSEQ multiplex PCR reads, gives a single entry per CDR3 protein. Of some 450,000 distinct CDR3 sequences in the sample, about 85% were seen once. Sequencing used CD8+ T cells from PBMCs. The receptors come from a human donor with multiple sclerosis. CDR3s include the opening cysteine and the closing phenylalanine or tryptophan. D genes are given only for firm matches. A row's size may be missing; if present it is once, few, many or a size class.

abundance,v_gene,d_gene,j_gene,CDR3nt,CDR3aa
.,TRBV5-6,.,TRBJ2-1,TGTGCCAGCAGCACGACGGACGGCCTCTGGGGCAATGAGCAGTTCTTC,CASSTTDGLWGNEQFF
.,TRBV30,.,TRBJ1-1,TGTGTCTGGAGTGTACCGACAACCTTACTCTTGAACACTGAAGCTTTCTTT,CVWSVPTTLLLNTEAFF
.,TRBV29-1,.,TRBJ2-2,TGCAGCGGATTTTTAGACGCCGGGGAGCTGTTTTTT,CSGFLDAGELFF
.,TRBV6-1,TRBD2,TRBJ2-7,TGTGCCAGCATCCACTTGGCGGGAGAGGACTACGAGCAGTACTTC,CASIHLAGEDYEQYF
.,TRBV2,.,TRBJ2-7,TGTGCCAGCATGGGTCGCGAGCAGTACTTC,CASMGREQYF
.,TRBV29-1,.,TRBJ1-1,TGCAGCGTTTACAATGACAGACTTGAAGCTTTCTTT,CSVYNDRLEAFF
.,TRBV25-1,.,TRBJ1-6,TGTGCCAGCAGTGACCCTACCAGTTCGGGTTATAATTCACCCCTCCACTTT,CASSDPTSSGYNSPLHF
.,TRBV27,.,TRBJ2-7,TGTGCCAGCAGTTTGGCGGACAGTTCCTACGAGCAGTACTTC,CASSLADSSYEQYF
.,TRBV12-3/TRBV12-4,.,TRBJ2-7,TGTGCCAGCAGCCAGGGTCCATTCTACGAGCAGTACTTC,CASSQGPFYEQYF
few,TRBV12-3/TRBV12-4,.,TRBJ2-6,TGTGCCAGCAGTGCGGGGTTCTCTGGGGCCAACGTCCTGACTTTC,CASSAGFSGANVLTF
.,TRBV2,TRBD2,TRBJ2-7,TGTGCCAGCAGTGGCTTAGCGGGCACCAACCCCTACGAGCAGTACTTC,CASSGLAGTNPYEQYF
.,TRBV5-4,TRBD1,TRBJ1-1,TGTGCCAGCAGCTTGTTAGGCGAGGGGGCGTTCACTGAAGCTTTCTTT,CASSLLGEGAFTEAFF
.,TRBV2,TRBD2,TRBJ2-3,TGTGCCAGCAGTCCCCGACCCGGGACTAGCGGGGGATCCACAGATACGCAGTATTTT,CASSPRPGTSGGSTDTQYF
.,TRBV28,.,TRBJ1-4,TGTGCCAGCAGTTTATTTTCTCGGGGACCCGTTGAAAAACTGTTTTTT,CASSLFSRGPVEKLFF
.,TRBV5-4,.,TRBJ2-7,TGTGCCAGCAGCTTGTCGCAGGGCCACGAGCAGTACTTC,CASSLSQGHEQYF
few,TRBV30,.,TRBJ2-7,TGTGCCTGGAGTCCAGGGACAAGCTCCTACGAGCAGTACTTC,CAWSPGTSSYEQYF
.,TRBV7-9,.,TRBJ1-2,TGTGCCAGCAGCTTAATTGGCACCAGTCTACTCTATGGCTACACCTTC,CASSLIGTSLLYGYTF
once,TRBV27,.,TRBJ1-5,TGTGCCAGCAGTGCCGACCGCGGGGCAAATAGCAATCAGCCCCAGCATTTT,CASSADRGANSNQPQHF